This note documents a single T cell receptor (beta chain) sequence. The record originates from a study of blood T cell repertoires in COVID-19. Whole-study context: Specimens from acute and convalescent COVID-19 originated in the United States, Italy and Spain. PBMCs, B-cell-depleted T cells, or T cells provided the cDNA or gDNA that made up the material.

The authors' processing: Estimation of nucleated cell counts relied on the amplification of reference gene primers. Sequenced by immunoSEQ multiplex PCR; TCRdb stores in-frame clones only, minus some. V and J calls and clone size are given by that table; D and trimming were obtained from the DNA. Of hundreds of thousands of clones listed, 75% to 90% are singletons. Trimming stripped 7 bases from V and 0 bases from J, with 6 bases between. The V gene's germline CDR1 is SEHNR and CDR2 FQNEAQ (reference sequence). The CDR3 is 13 residues long. The clonotype was recovered from a woman aged 45-65 years who had recovered from COVID-19. Sequencing was carried out using peripheral blood. The gene calls are TRBV7-9 and TRBJ1-4; no clear D. This CDR3 reads CASTDSTNEKLFF. The DNA of the CDR3 is TGTGCCAGCACCGACTCAACTAATGAAAAACTGTTTTTT. Complete variable domain (other parts from reference TRBV7-9 and TRBJ1-4): DTGVSQNPRHKITKRGQNVTFRCDPISEHNRLYWYRQTLGQGPEFLTYFQNEAQLEKSRLLSDRFSAERPKGSFSTLEIQRTEQGDSAMYLCASTDSTNEKLFFGSGTQLSVL.